The sequence of this T cell receptor beta chain was determined in a study of PD-L1 blockade in urothelial cancer. For the study at large: Atezolizumab (1,200 mg intravenously every 3 weeks) began around 2014 for patients.

CDR3 length equals 16 residues. Germline loops: CDR1 SSHAT, CDR2 FNYEAQ (reference sequence). Of note for this clone: The antigen remains unidentified. The junction differs from germline at one of its ends, possibly a read error.

The method was immunoSEQ multiplex PCR; TCRdb's version includes in-frame clones alone and lacks a portion of them. Of 35,000 or so clones listed, 75% to 90% are singletons. Findings and caveats of the study: Tumor-associated TCR clones expanded more in blood at 3 weeks in patients with durable benefit.

Time point of the sample: pretreatment peripheral blood. Between 1 and 8 samples per patient were obtained, pretreatment and on-treatment. Sample: PBMCs, taken around atezolizumab (anti-PD-L1) treatment. The source of this sequence is a man aged 55-75 years with urothelial cancer. The J gene is TRBJ2-3, the V gene TRBV7-7; 13 bases line up with TRBD2. CDR3 residues: CASSSGLAGATDTQYF. The CDR3 region has the DNA TGTGCTAGCAGCTCCGGACTAGCGGGAGCCACAGATACGCAGTATTTT.